The rows below give T cell receptor beta chains drawn from one sample of a study of cytomegalovirus exposure and HLA in healthy donors. The method was immunoSEQ multiplex PCR; TCRdb's version includes in-frame clones alone and lacks a portion of them. This sample yields around 150,000 clones, of which 55% to 85% are seen a single time; approximately 2% belongs to the top ten. Sequencing used PBMCs. These receptors all stem from a man aged 40-49 years in good health and CMV-seronegative. Both conserved end residues are part of each CDR3. Each record gives: J gene, V gene, CDR3 protein.

TRBJ1-2 TRBV27 CASSSAGQLLYGYPF
TRBJ2-1 TRBV11-3 CASSLDSLAGGEQFF
TRBJ2-1 TRBV5-1 CASSAGGLYNEQFF
TRBJ2-2 TRBV5-6 CASSFGFNTGELFF
TRBJ2-3 TRBV4-1 CASSHLGTSSTDTQYF
TRBJ1-2 TRBV4-2 CASSQAPGVNYGYTF
TRBJ2-5 TRBV28 CASRRAGGMGTQYF
TRBJ2-7 TRBV5-5 CASRSLALHSYEQYF
TRBJ1-3 TRBV19 CASQSGLSGNTIYF
TRBJ2-5 TRBV7-2 CASSLLGQGVQETQYF
TRBJ1-3 TRBV5-8 CASSFLDGSGNTIYF
TRBJ2-6 TRBV5-1 CASSPGGVGANVLTF
TRBJ2-7 TRBV6-1 CASSERGQGSYEQYF
TRBJ1-4 TRBV10-3 CAISESGQGSEKLFF
TRBJ2-7 TRBV28 CASSQQGLDEQYF
TRBJ1-1 TRBV7-9 CASRTGGRNTEAFF
TRBJ2-7 TRBV5-4 CASTRRGQYEQYF
TRBJ1-3 TRBV11-1 CASSFRGVGNTIYF